These 29 T cell receptor beta chains originate from one sample sequenced in a study of blood T cell repertoires in COVID-19. The method was immunoSEQ multiplex PCR; TCRdb's version includes in-frame clones alone and lacks a portion of them. The sample contains tens of thousands of clones, 90% of which appear only once. The sample consisted of peripheral blood. These receptor sequences come from a human donor in a cohort sampled during active COVID-19.

The CDR3 reads CSVSLVLAYKSGQLLTF. CDR3 DNA sequence: TGCAGCGTTAGTCTCGTACTAGCATACAAGTCGGGCCAACTCCTGACTTTC. The chain has TRBV29-1 and TRBJ2-6, with a weak D call TRBD2 (6 bases). This CDR3 has 17 residues. Deletions cut 5 bases from V and 14 bases from J, with 31 bases between. Germline V gives CDR1 SQVTM, CDR2 ANQGSEA.

The chain joins TRBV7-8 to TRBJ2-1, with unresolved D. The CDR3 is 11 residues long. Germline V gene data show CDR1 as SGHVS and CDR2 as FQNEAQ. V was pared by 6 bases and J by 4 bases, with 4 bases between. DNA for the CDR3: TGTGCCAGCAGACTATACAATGAGCAGTTCTTC. Translated, it gives CASRLYNEQFF.

The gene calls are TRBV9 and TRBJ2-5, with 8 bases aligning to TRBD2. Trimming at V came to 4 bases and at J to 1 base, leaving 6 bases not matched to a gene. This CDR3 is built from 15 residues. Germline CDR1 reads SGDLS; CDR2 reads YYNGEE. The CDR3 nucleotides are TGTGCCAGCAGCTTGCACGCGGGGGGCCAAGAGACCCAGTACTTC. Protein sequence: CASSLHAGGQETQYF. The complete variable domain, with remaining parts taken from reference TRBV9 and TRBJ2-5, reads DSGVTQTPKHLITATGQRVTLRCSPRSGDLSVYWYQQSLDQGLQFLIQYYNGEERAKGNILERFSAQQFPDLHSELNLSSLELGDSALYFCASSLHAGGQETQYFGPGTRLLVL.

This chain uses TRBV9 with TRBJ1-2; 10 bases map to TRBD1. The V and J ends lost 4 bases and 2 bases, in that order; junction bases with no gene match: 5. The CDR3 runs to 15 residues. Germline V lookup: CDR1 SGDLS, CDR2 YYNGEE. The CDR3 loop reads CASSPRDRGNYGYTF. DNA of the CDR3: TGTGCCAGCAGCCCCCGGGACAGGGGCAACTATGGCTACACCTTC.

Here the CDR3 DNA reads TGTGCCAGCAGCCAAGTGGCGGTACTAGCAAGCTCCTACGAGCAGTACTTC. Protein sequence: CASSQVAVLASSYEQYF. The chain employs TRBV3-1 (or the pseudogene TRBV3-2) and TRBJ2-7, with D tentatively TRBD2 (6 bases). The CDR3 totals 17 residues. CDR1 is LGHDT, CDR2 YNNKEL, per germline (reference sequence). Trimming took 1 base from V and 0 from J, leaving 16 bases between them.

This chain links TRBV6-2 or TRBV6-3 with TRBJ2-1, with a possible D match to TRBD2 (6 bases). This CDR3 is 18 amino acids long. Trimming took 5 bases from V and 4 from J, leaving 24 bases between them. In germline, CDR1 is MNHEY, CDR2 SVGEGT. The CDR3 spells CASSHGGARHTDYNEQFF. The DNA for the CDR3 is TGTGCCAGCAGTCACGGGGGAGCGCGACACACCGATTACAATGAGCAGTTCTTC.

This rearrangement joins TRBV27 to TRBJ2-1; 10 positions match TRBD1. In germline, CDR1 is MNHEY, CDR2 SMNVEV (reference sequence). This CDR3 spans 18 amino acids. Unmatched junction bases numbered 10, after V lost 5 bases and J lost 0 bases. This chain's CDR3 is CASSPTGGEASSYNEQFF. The CDR3 coding sequence is TGTGCCAGCAGTCCGACAGGGGGCGAGGCGTCCTCCTACAATGAGCAGTTCTTC.

J is TRBJ2-1 and V is TRBV6-1; 10 bases are shared with TRBD2. The CDR3 length is 16 residues. The V gene end was trimmed by 0 bases and the J gene end by 7 bases; junction bases not matched to a gene: 6. CDR1 is MNHNS, CDR2 SASEGT, per germline. The CDR3 reads CASSEAPSGSFNEQFF. For the CDR3, the DNA is TGTGCCAGCAGTGAAGCGCCTAGCGGGAGTTTTAATGAGCAGTTCTTC.

The chain links TRBV28 to TRBJ2-5; 7 nucleotides agree with TRBD1. The CDR3 runs 16 residues. The germline V gene encodes CDR1 MDHEN and CDR2 SYDVKM. With V trimmed by 4 bases and J by 4 bases, 12 bases remained unmatched. In nucleotides, the CDR3 is TGTGCCAGCAGTTCCCCAGGTGACAGGGCAAGAGAGACCCAGTACTTC. The encoded protein is CASSSPGDRARETQYF.

This clone has a single count. The V and J genes are TRBV6-5 and TRBJ1-2; D gene ambiguous. This CDR3 is built from 15 residues. Germline V gene sequence: CDR1 MNHEY, CDR2 SVGAGI. With 0 bases removed from V and 2 bases from J, the gap between germline ends came to 10 bases. CDR3 DNA: TGTGCCAGCAGTTACTCCGTCTCCGGGAACTATGGCTACACCTTC. Protein product: CASSYSVSGNYGYTF.

The chain joins TRBV7-2 to TRBJ2-7, with D unclear. Between the trimmed V and J ends, which lost 4 bases and 6 bases, there was a span of 7 bases. The CDR3 consists of 11 residues. The germline CDR1 and CDR2 sequences are SGHTA and FQGNSA. The CDR3 coding sequence is TGTGCCAGCAGCTCTAGATCCGAGCAGTACTTC. It is translated as CASSSRSEQYF.

The chain joins TRBV27 to TRBJ1-2, with 7 bases aligning to TRBD1. This CDR3 has 17 residues. Germline trimming cut 5 bases from V and 0 bases from J; bases unmatched to any gene: 12. Germline CDR1 is MNHEY and CDR2 is SMNVEV (reference sequence). For the CDR3, the DNA is TGTGCCAGCAGTGACAGGGCGCCCTCCCCCTCTAACTATGGCTACACCTTC. Amino acids: CASSDRAPSPSNYGYTF.

This clone was counted once. This chain joins TRBV12-3 or TRBV12-4 and TRBJ2-7; 7 nucleotides align to TRBD2. With 6 bases clipped from V and 2 bases from J, the junction kept 4 bases outside the gene matches. This CDR3 comprises 13 residues. The CDR3 reads CASSRGLAYEQYF. The CDR3 bases are TGTGCCAGCAGCCGAGGACTAGCCTACGAGCAGTACTTC.

The V gene is TRBV9, the J gene TRBJ2-2, with 11 bases matching TRBD2. Germline values: CDR1 SGDLS, CDR2 YYNGEE. The CDR3 totals 20 residues. After removal of 0 bases from V and 3 bases from J, the junction contained 13 bases not matched to a gene. CDR3 amino acids: CASSVVLLAGAADHTGELFF. The CDR3 DNA follows: TGTGCCAGCAGCGTAGTTTTACTAGCGGGGGCCGCCGATCACACCGGGGAGCTGTTTTTT.

The chain couples TRBV7-2 to TRBJ2-5; TRBD2 matches at 10 bases. Germline V lookup: CDR1 SGHTA, CDR2 FQGNSA. J gave up 4 bases and V 1 base, and 0 bases lay outside the gene matches. The CDR3 is made up of 14 amino acids. CDR3 amino acids: CASSLGLAGETQYF. CDR3 coding DNA: TGTGCCAGCAGCTTAGGACTAGCGGGAGAGACCCAGTACTTC.

The rearrangement joins TRBV19 to TRBJ2-5, with D maybe TRBD1 (6 bases). The germline gives CDR1 LNHDA, CDR2 SQIVND (reference sequence). Deletions cut 1 base from V and 5 bases from J, with 11 bases between. This CDR3 is 14 amino acids long. For the CDR3, the DNA is TGTGCCAGTAGTATAGTAGGGGGAACGGAGACCCAGTACTTC. Its translation is CASSIVGGTETQYF.

The chain combines TRBV5-1 with TRBJ2-1; TRBD2 is a possible D gene (6 bases). Per germline, CDR1 SGHRS and CDR2 YFSETQ. V gave up 3 bases and J gave up 5 bases, with 15 bases separating them. The CDR3 extends over 15 amino acids. CDR3 sequence (DNA): TGCGCCAGCAGCTCGGGCGGCGGGATTCACAATGAGCAGTTCTTC. This gives the protein CASSSGGGIHNEQFF.

Only one count was recorded for this clone. V usage is TRBV10-1 and J usage is TRBJ1-3; tentative D call: TRBD1 (6 bases). V was shortened by 0 bases and J by 3 bases, with 12 bases between the two germline ends. Germline V gene lookup returns CDR1 WNHNN and CDR2 SYGVQD (reference sequence). The CDR3 is 16 amino acids. The CDR3 DNA follows: TGCGCCAGCAGTGAGTCCGGGACAAGATTTGGAAACACCATATATTTT. It yields the protein CASSESGTRFGNTIYF.

The V call is TRBV12-3 or TRBV12-4, the J call TRBJ2-5; D is unclear. The CDR3 consists of 13 residues. Trimming cost V 1 base and J 7 bases, with 10 bases left between them. For the CDR3, the DNA is TGTGCCAGCAGTTTAGACGGGTGGTGGACCCAGTACTTC. Its translation: CASSLDGWWTQYF.

The chain employs TRBV11-2 and TRBJ2-7; 7 nucleotides line up with TRBD2. There are 14 residues in the CDR3. J gave up 2 bases and V 5 bases, and 6 bases lay outside the gene matches. Germline V gene lookup returns CDR1 SGHAT and CDR2 FQNNGV. CDR3 protein: CASSRGTKTYEQYF. The CDR3 DNA is TGTGCCAGCAGCCGAGGGACTAAAACCTACGAGCAGTACTTC. The complete variable domain, with remaining parts taken from reference TRBV11-2 and TRBJ2-7, reads EAGVAQSPRYKIIEKRQSVAFWCNPISGHATLYWYQQILGQGPKLLIQFQNNGVVDDSQLPKDRFSAERLKGVDSTLKIQPAKLEDSAVYLCASSRGTKTYEQYFGPGTRLTVT.

The chain joins TRBV5-1 to TRBJ1-2; D remains unclear. Trimming cost V 4 bases and J 8 bases, with 12 bases left between them. CDR1 and CDR2 from the germline V gene are SGHRS and YFSETQ. This CDR3 has 12 residues. CDR3 sequence reads: CASSDGGGGYTF. Written as DNA, the CDR3 is TGCGCCAGCAGCGACGGAGGCGGGGGCTACACCTTC.

This clone came up once. The chain links TRBV7-2 to TRBJ2-4, with TRBD2 identical over 15 bases. Looked up from germline, CDR1 is SGHTA and CDR2 is FQGNSA. CDR3 length: 17 amino acids. J was trimmed by 7 bases and V by 5 bases; bases with no gene match: 9. This chain's CDR3 is CASSPPGLAGGGNIQYF. The DNA of the CDR3 is TGTGCCAGCAGCCCCCCGGGACTAGCGGGGGGTGGGAACATTCAGTACTTC. The full variable domain, its missing parts supplied by reference TRBV7-2 and TRBJ2-4, is GAGVSQSPSNKVTEKGKDVELRCDPISGHTALYWYRQSLGQGLEFLIYFQGNSAPDKSGLPSDRFSAERTGGSVSTLTIQRTQQEDSAVYLCASSPPGLAGGGNIQYFGAGTRLSVL.

V is TRBV13 and J is TRBJ1-2; 8 bases agree with TRBD1. Trimming took 2 bases from V and 7 from J; bases not matched to a gene: 9. This CDR3 is 15 amino acids long. Germline CDR1 and CDR2: PRHDT and FYEKMQ (reference sequence). CDR3 amino acids: CASSLFGQGASGYTF. Written as DNA, the CDR3 is TGTGCCAGCAGCTTATTCGGGCAGGGGGCGTCTGGCTACACCTTC.

This clone was recorded a few times. The chain recombines TRBV10-3 with TRBJ2-5; no reliable D call. The CDR3 is made up of 16 amino acids. Trimming left V 3 bases short and J 2 bases short, with 16 bases between. Germline V gene lookup returns CDR1 ENHRY and CDR2 SYGVKD. The CDR3 DNA reads as TGTGCCATCAGTGATTCGTCTGGCGGAAAACAAGAGACCCAGTACTTC. Its protein is CAISDSSGGKQETQYF.

This clone turned up a few times. V gene TRBV9 combines with J gene TRBJ2-7, with 10 bases fitting TRBD2. The CDR3 has 15 residues. CDR1 and CDR2 (germline): SGDLS, YYNGEE. J was trimmed by 2 bases and V by 0 bases; bases with no gene match: 2. CDR3: CASSVGTSGTYEQYF. For the CDR3, the DNA is TGTGCCAGCAGCGTAGGGACTAGCGGCACCTACGAGCAGTACTTC.

In this sample, this clone turned up once. The genes are TRBV11-2 and TRBJ2-7; possibly TRBD2 for D (7 bases). The germline V gene has CDR1 SGHAT and CDR2 FQNNGV. The CDR3 is 17 residues long. The germline V and J ends were trimmed by 3 bases and 3 bases, with 21 bases remaining between them. CDR3 nucleotide sequence: TGTGCCAGCAGCTTTCCTTACAGGGAGGGGAATTTCTACGAGCAGTACTTC. Translating gives CASSFPYREGNFYEQYF.

To note about this clone: The junction shows a germline mismatch at one end, possibly a read error. The V and J genes are TRBV6-2 or TRBV6-3 and TRBJ1-6, with 7 bases aligning to TRBD1. The CDR3 loop spans 15 amino acids. CDR1 is MNHEY, CDR2 SVGEGT, per germline. The CDR3 region is CASTYPGQPNSPLHF. CDR3 sequence (DNA): TGTGCCAGCACTTACCCGGGACAGCCTAATTCACCCCTCCACTTT.

The V and J genes are TRBV7-8 and TRBJ2-5, with a possible D match to TRBD2 (5 bases). Germline V CDR1 and CDR2: SGHVS, FQNEAQ. The CDR3 is 16 residues long. Trimming pared 1 base from V and 5 bases from J, leaving 17 bases between. This CDR3 is CASSLGGRTGRETQYF. The DNA for the CDR3 is TGTGCCAGCAGCTTAGGGGGAAGGACTGGTCGGGAGACCCAGTACTTC.

The V and J genes are TRBV6-1 and TRBJ2-1; possible D gene TRBD1, 6 bases. Germline loops: CDR1 MNHNS, CDR2 SASEGT. Trimming took off 1 base at V and 3 bases at J, with 13 bases between the two ends. The CDR3 runs 16 residues. The CDR3 sequence: CASSEVAGAYYNEQFF. The CDR3 DNA sequence: TGTGCCAGCAGTGAAGTGGCAGGGGCCTACTACAATGAGCAGTTCTTC.